This T cell receptor beta chain emerged from a study of blood T cell repertoires in COVID-19. Study-wide background: There were acute and convalescent COVID-19 samples, and they came from the United States, Italy and Spain. Sources were T cells, B-cell-depleted T cells, or PBMCs; the material itself was cDNA or gDNA.

Authors' methods: Amplified reference gene primers provided the basis for estimating nucleated cell counts. Only in-frame clones appear in the TCRdb table, and some are missing; sequencing was by immunoSEQ multiplex PCR. The D gene and trimming were derived from the DNA, and the V and J assignments and clone size from that table. The profile covers 200,000 to 250,000 clones, with 70% to 85% appearing a single time and 4% to 6% taken by the ten largest. The germline gives CDR1 PRHDT, CDR2 FYEKMQ (reference sequence). CDR3 length: 13 amino acids. The J segment lost 10 bases and the V segment lost 5 bases, leaving 10 bases of the junction unmatched.

This receptor was obtained from a woman aged 80 or older with active or convalescent COVID-19. Material: peripheral blood. This chain connects TRBV13 to TRBJ1-1, with 7 positions matching TRBD1. The CDR3, as DNA: TGTGCCAGCAGCCCAAAGGGGGCGCGGGCAGCTTTCTTT. It codes for CASSPKGARAAFF.